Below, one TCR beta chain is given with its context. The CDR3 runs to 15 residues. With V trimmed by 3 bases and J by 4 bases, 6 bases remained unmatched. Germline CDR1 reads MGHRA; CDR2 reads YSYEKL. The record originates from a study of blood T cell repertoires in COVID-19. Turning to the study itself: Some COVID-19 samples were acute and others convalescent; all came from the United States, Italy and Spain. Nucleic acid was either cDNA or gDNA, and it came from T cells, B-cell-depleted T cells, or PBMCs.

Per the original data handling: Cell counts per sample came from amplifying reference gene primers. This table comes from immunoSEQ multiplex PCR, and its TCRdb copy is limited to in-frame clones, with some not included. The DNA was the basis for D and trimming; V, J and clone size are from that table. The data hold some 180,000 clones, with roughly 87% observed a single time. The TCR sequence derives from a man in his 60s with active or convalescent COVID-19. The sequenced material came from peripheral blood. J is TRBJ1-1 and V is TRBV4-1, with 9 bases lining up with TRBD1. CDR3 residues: CASSHSGQGSTEAFF. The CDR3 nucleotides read TGCGCCAGCAGCCACAGTGGACAGGGGAGCACTGAAGCTTTCTTT.